This TCR beta chain was sequenced in a study of Graves' ophthalmopathy and Graves' hyperthyroidism listed by TCRdb under 2018. The study in broad terms: Hyperthyroidism was defined as stable when no progression to ophthalmopathy occurred within 18 months of follow-up. After sampling, hyperthyroidism patients received methimazole starting at 30 mg daily, and ophthalmopathy patients received high-dose intravenous methylprednisolone. In total, 135 blood samples were TCR-sequenced: around 42 ophthalmopathy, under 80 hyperthyroidism and about 17 hyperthyroidism-to-ophthalmopathy patients. The study used TCR beta repertoire signatures to distinguish Graves' ophthalmopathy from Graves' hyperthyroidism and to predict progression to ophthalmopathy. In roughly 6 hyperthyroidism patients, the T-cell repertoires found in thyroid tissue were compared with those found in blood. To explore V-J signatures distinguishing ophthalmopathy from hyperthyroidism, a discovery set of under 110 patients (around 42 ophthalmopathy, over 55 stable hyperthyroidism) was enrolled. The independent validation cohort included around 19 hyperthyroidism patients plus 17 patients who later progressed from hyperthyroidism to ophthalmopathy. What the authors observed across the whole study: No statistical method was used to predetermine the sample size, and group allocation was not hidden from the investigators. In validation, the model predicted ophthalmopathy progression with over 60% sensitivity and roughly 72% specificity; more than ten predicted patients were CT-confirmed with GO in a median of 6.5 months. The 13-signature model separated ophthalmopathy from stable hyperthyroidism with approximately 90% sensitivity and around 81% specificity in cross-validation, and 80%/75% in the test set. Most of the expanded thyroid clonotypes with a frequency above 0.001 were also detected in blood, and it was suggested that the thyroid immune response may be reflected by blood repertoires.

TCR beta CDR3 regions were amplified from RNA transcripts for repertoire sequencing. The first round of RT-PCR was done with HTBI primers and the Qiagen OneStep RT-PCR kit, and was followed by a second round of multiplex PCR, then size selection and purification. Libraries were sequenced on an Illumina HiSeq2000 using paired-end 100 bp reads. The study's processing was this. Reads were processed with SOAPnuke, discarding reads with adapters, uncalled bases, mean Phred below 15, or no exact constant-primer or identifier match. High-quality paired reads were merged with COPE v1.2.5. Each unique nucleotide sequence was treated as a clonotype, and MiTCR v1.1 was used to align the clonotypes to the IMGT TRB V, D and J references. The analysis was limited to V-J combinations with a frequency above 0.0001, which together covered over 98% of repertoires. For each V-J combination, a TCR clonal expansion and chaos score was defined as the ratio of F50 clonal expansion to chaos observed in the TCRdist matrix. Welch's t-statistics and random forest were used to reduce the features to roughly 14 V-J combinations, which were then used as input to a naive Bayes classifier. Thyroid-blood repertoire similarity was quantified with the Morisita-Horn index. The raw public reads went through TCRdb reprocessing: fastp at Q25, MiXCR clone calling, in-frame beta chains kept. For every CDR3 protein sequence, its rows merge into one entry that carries the most common genes and DNA. These V and J calls derive from TCRdb rather than the authors' analysis. This sample lists about 1.2 million distinct CDR3 sequences; less than 45% were detected once. The top ten constitute 11% of the sample.

Patients with hyperthyroidism were aged 18 to 65 years, had been newly diagnosed, and had a disease duration of less than 2 months. Anyone with other autoimmune diseases, uncontrolled infections, pregnancy or lactation was excluded from the study. Clinical symptoms, serum thyroxine, TRAb, thyroid ultrasound and orbital computed tomography formed the basis of the diagnosis. Trizol reagent was used to extract the total RNA, and its quality was then checked on an Agilent 2100 Bioanalyzer. Including cysteine and phenylalanine, the CDR3 has 15 amino acids. Only the CDR3 DNA stays, 45 bases, in frame from base 1. CDR1 and CDR2 are drawn from the germline V gene: ENHRY, SYGVKD. V lost 4 bases and J lost 2 bases; the stretch between them is 14 bases long. As for this clonotype: Its antigen remains undetermined. The sample holds no much larger clone one base away, and base qualities are not on file.

The TCR originated in an adult man with Graves' hyperthyroidism. Rearrangement joined TRBV10-3 to TRBJ1-2; confidence is insufficient to name the D gene. Sequences were obtained from peripheral blood or thyroid tissue (not recorded which). The CDR3 sequence is CAISASEDVNYGYTF. The DNA is as follows: TGTGCCATCAGTGCGAGTGAGGACGTAAACTATGGCTACACCTTC.